Included here is one T cell receptor (beta chain) sequence, with context. Authors' data handling: Estimated nucleated cell counts came from reference gene primer amplification. Repertoires were generated with immunoSEQ multiplex PCR, while TCRdb's copy carries only in-frame clones and drops some. V, J and clone size reflect that table, while D and trimming were determined from the DNA. Of 200,000 to 300,000 clones in the sample, 70% to 75% were seen once. This sample is drawn from a study of blood T cell repertoires in COVID-19. Study-level background: From the United States, Italy and Spain came samples of acute and convalescent COVID-19. The analysed material was cDNA or gDNA that came from T cells, B-cell-depleted T cells, or PBMCs.

V lost 5 bases, J lost 1 base, and 6 bases stayed unmatched. The germline gives CDR1 SGHRS, CDR2 YFSETQ. The CDR3 has 15 amino acids. Sequencing was carried out using peripheral blood. The receptor was derived from a woman older than 75 with acute or convalescent COVID-19. The genes are TRBV5-1 and TRBJ2-7, with TRBD2 matching over 10 bases. The CDR3 region is CASRPTSGVSYEQYF. The CDR3 DNA follows: TGCGCCAGCAGGCCAACTAGCGGGGTGTCCTACGAGCAGTACTTC.